This T cell receptor (beta chain) comes out of a study of blood T cells in healthy people across ages. Each sample yielded at least 6 micrograms of PBMC total RNA. Germline assignment: CDR1 LNHDA and CDR2 SQIVND (reference sequence). CDR3 size: 13 residues. The study's findings and limits: Since the PBMCs were unsorted, naive and antigen-experienced cells could not be conclusively compared.

Sample-barcoded 5' priming and a J-beta primer mix drove a second PCR of roughly 7 to 11 cycles. TCRdb recomputed calls from the 5' RACE reads with MiXCR, one row per CDR3 protein. The sample yields 800,000 or so distinct CDR3 sequences, 20% to 25% seen once. Notes on this clonotype: What it binds is unknown. Relative to the germline gene, one junction end is altered; a read error may explain this.

The same data also went into a second study, on T cells of mothers and their children. From that study: Per 15 ul, 1.5 ug of RNA was used, with all extracted RNA going into cDNA synthesis. Approximately 3 million TCR beta reads per child versus over 8 million per mother.

J is TRBJ2-3 and V is TRBV19; 8 nucleotides match TRBD1. The sequenced sample consisted of blood. The clonotype originates from a boy between 10 and 17 years old in good health. The chain's CDR3 is CASGTGGTDTRYF. The DNA of the CDR3 is TGTGCCAGTGGGACAGGAGGCACAGATACGCGGTATTTT.